The 29 T cell receptor beta chains listed next were all sequenced from one sample in a study of CD8 T cells in ankylosing spondylitis. TCRdb used MiXCR to reprocess the 5' RACE reads, holding one entry per CDR3 protein. The data show under 950,000 distinct CDR3 sequences, with roughly 19% seen just once and under 20% held by the top ten. No antigen has been identified for these receptors. Findings and caveats of the study: A motif in TCR beta, a set of eight highly homologous variants, appeared characteristic of ankylosing spondylitis blood.

The sequenced sample was blood, either unsorted or a sorted T cell fraction (not recorded which). The receptors here all came from a male donor with ankylosing spondylitis.

This clonotype was recorded a few times. The V call is TRBV20-1, the J call TRBJ2-1, with D maybe TRBD2 (6 bases). The CDR3 is 14 amino acids. CDR1 and CDR2 (germline): DFQATT, SNEGSKA (reference sequence). V dropped 0 bases and J dropped 13 bases, with 19 bases sitting between them. CDR3 in amino acids: CSAREGVKAGRQFF. CDR3 coding DNA: TGCAGTGCTAGAGAAGGGGTTAAGGCGGGAAGACAGTTCTTC.

This clonotype was seen a handful of times. The chain has TRBV7-9 and TRBJ2-7; D remains unclear. The V end was cut by 4 bases, the J end by 2 bases, with 12 bases between. The CDR3 is 14 amino acids. CDR1 and CDR2 (germline): SEHNR, FQNEAQ (reference sequence). CDR3 residues: CASSSWTDPYEQYF. Here the CDR3 DNA reads TGTGCCAGCAGCTCGTGGACGGATCCCTACGAGCAGTACTTC.

This clonotype was seen only a few times. The rearrangement links TRBV2 to TRBJ2-7; D gene ambiguous. The V end lost 8 bases, the J end lost 1 base, and 6 bases lay between the germline ends. The CDR3 loop spans 11 amino acids. Germline CDR1 and CDR2: SNHLY and FYNNEI. CDR3 DNA sequence: TGTGCCAGCGCCGCTTCCTACGAGCAGTACTTC. The encoded protein is CASAASYEQYF. Supplemented by reference TRBV2 and TRBJ2-7, the full variable domain reads EPEVTQTPSHQVTQMGQEVILRCVPISNHLYFYWYRQILGQKVEFLVSFYNNEISEKSEIFDDQFSVERPDGSNFTLKIRSTKLEDSAMYFCASAASYEQYFGPGTRLTVT.

This clonotype was seen at least ten times. This chain uses TRBV7-3 with TRBJ2-2, with 8 bases that match TRBD1. CDR3 length equals 14 residues. CDR1 is SGHTA and CDR2 is FQGTGA in the germline V gene. V lost 2 bases to trimming and J lost 4 bases; unmatched junction nucleotides: 0. CDR3 in DNA: TGTGCCAGCAGCTTAGGACAGGGCACCGGGGAGCTGTTTTTT. Its protein product is CASSLGQGTGELFF.

This chain connects TRBV3-1 to TRBJ2-3, with 9 bases aligning to TRBD2. J was trimmed by 0 bases and V by 4 bases; bases with no gene match: 8. This CDR3 has 17 amino acids. In germline, CDR1 is LGHDT, CDR2 YNNKEL (reference sequence). CDR3 sequence: CASSPRRAGGSTDTQYF. CDR3 nucleotides: TGTGCCAGCAGCCCTCGGAGAGCGGGGGGTAGCACAGATACGCAGTATTTT.

This clonotype was counted between two and nine times. This chain joins TRBV5-1 and TRBJ1-5; D gene uncertain. CDR1 SGHRS and CDR2 YFSETQ come from the germline V gene. The V and J ends lost 0 bases and 6 bases respectively, with 10 bases between them. The CDR3 contains 14 residues. The CDR3 here is CASSLEGGSQPQHF. For the CDR3, the DNA is TGCGCCAGCAGCTTGGAGGGAGGGAGTCAGCCCCAGCATTTT. Based on the CDR3 plus reference TRBV5-1 and TRBJ1-5, the full variable domain is KAGVTQTPRYLIKTRGQQVTLSCSPISGHRSVSWYQQTPGQGLQFLFEYFSETQRNKGNFPGRFSGRQFSNSRSEMNVSTLELGDSALYLCASSLEGGSQPQHFGDGTRLSIL.

This rearrangement joins TRBV30 to TRBJ1-2; D is unresolved. V lost 0 bases and J lost 2, with 7 bases in between. There are 13 residues in the CDR3. Per the germline V gene, CDR1 is GTSNPN and CDR2 is SVGIG (reference sequence). Written as DNA, the CDR3 is TGTGCCTGGAGTGTAGAGGGAAACTATGGCTACACCTTC. It codes for CAWSVEGNYGYTF.

This clonotype appeared a few times. The chain couples TRBV20-1 to TRBJ2-1, with no clear D. The V end lost 0 bases, the J end lost 6 bases, and 9 bases lay between the germline ends. This CDR3 is 13 amino acids long. CDR1 is DFQATT and CDR2 is SNEGSKA in the germline V gene (reference sequence). Here the CDR3 DNA reads TGCAGTGCTAGAGAGACTTCACTCAATGAGCAGTTCTTC. Its translation: CSARETSLNEQFF.

This clonotype was seen only a few times. This rearrangement joins TRBV19 to TRBJ1-2, with D unclear. V lost 5 bases and J lost 8, with 12 bases in between. CDR1 and CDR2 from the germline V gene are LNHDA and SQIVND (reference sequence). There are 12 residues in the CDR3. CDR3 DNA sequence: TGTGCCAGTAGTGGTGAACTATTCGGCTACACCTTC. Protein: CASSGELFGYTF.

In its sample, this clonotype was seen many times. The chain links TRBV5-1 to TRBJ1-2, with TRBD1 identical over 7 bases. V lost 4 bases and J lost 0; bases outside the gene matches: 6. From germline, CDR1 is SGHRS and CDR2 YFSETQ. The CDR3 loop spans 15 amino acids. CDR3 region: CASSNRDSANYGYTF. CDR3 nucleotide sequence: TGCGCCAGCAGCAACCGGGACAGCGCTAACTATGGCTACACCTTC.

This clonotype was detected a few times. The gene calls are TRBV6-5 and TRBJ2-1; D remains ambiguous. This CDR3 has 13 amino acids. V lost 0 bases to trimming and J lost 5 bases, with 5 bases between them. Per germline, CDR1 MNHEY and CDR2 SVGAGI. The CDR3 region is CASSYSAHNEQFF. CDR3 in DNA: TGTGCCAGCAGTTACTCGGCCCACAATGAGCAGTTCTTC.

This clonotype was observed a handful of times. V is TRBV9 and J is TRBJ1-5, with TRBD1 matching over 7 bases. The CDR3 runs 16 residues. V lost 3 bases to trimming and J lost 9 bases; unmatched junction nucleotides: 15. The germline CDR1 and CDR2 sequences are SGDLS and YYNGEE. CDR3 coding DNA: TGTGCCAGCAGCGCCGACAGGGCACCGAAAGGAGGGCCCCAGCATTTT. This codes for CASSADRAPKGGPQHF. Based on the CDR3 plus reference TRBV9 and TRBJ1-5, the full variable domain is DSGVTQTPKHLITATGQRVTLRCSPRSGDLSVYWYQQSLDQGLQFLIQYYNGEERAKGNILERFSAQQFPDLHSELNLSSLELGDSALYFCASSADRAPKGGPQHFGDGTRLSIL.

This clonotype was seen a handful of times. This chain's CDR3 is CSVDRPQEGGYTF. The CDR3 DNA reads TGCAGCGTCGACCGACCGCAAGAAGGTGGCTACACCTTC. V usage is TRBV29-1 and J usage is TRBJ1-2, with D unresolved. With 6 bases removed from V and 7 bases from J, the gap between germline ends came to 18 bases. This CDR3 is 13 amino acids long. Germline loops: CDR1 SQVTM, CDR2 ANQGSEA.

The chain combines TRBV10-3 with TRBJ1-1; 10 bases agree with TRBD1. With 11 bases clipped from V and 4 bases from J, the junction kept 7 bases outside the gene matches. From germline, CDR1 is ENHRY and CDR2 SYGVKD. The CDR3 covers 13 residues. The CDR3 spells CAASGTGVTEAFF. In DNA form, the CDR3 reads TGTGCCGCCTCCGGGACAGGGGTCACTGAAGCTTTCTTT.

CDR3 sequence reads: CSVDAGQGAADTQYF. The CDR3 nucleotides read TGCAGCGTCGACGCGGGACAGGGGGCCGCAGATACGCAGTATTTT. This chain connects TRBV29-1 to TRBJ2-3, with TRBD1 matching over 12 bases. Losses at the gene ends were 6 bases for V and 4 bases for J; bases not matched to a gene: 8. Germline V CDR1 and CDR2: SQVTM, ANQGSEA. The CDR3 length is 15 residues.

The chain's CDR3 is CASSYLGGGARDEQFF. The DNA for the CDR3 is TGTGCCAGCAGTTATCTCGGCGGGGGGGCTCGGGATGAGCAGTTCTTC. The genes are TRBV6-2 or TRBV6-3 and TRBJ2-1; 9 nucleotides align to TRBD2. CDR3 size: 16 residues. The V segment lost 3 bases and the J segment 8 bases; nucleotides outside the gene matches: 11. Germline CDR1 and CDR2: MNHEY and SVGEGT.

The V call is TRBV12-3 or TRBV12-4, the J call TRBJ1-5; TRBD1 agrees at 9 bases. This CDR3 has 17 amino acids. The V gene end was trimmed by 4 bases and the J gene end by 2 bases; junction bases not matched to a gene: 9. The CDR3 sequence is CASSSAGTGRGNQPQHF. CDR3 nucleotide sequence: TGTGCCAGCAGTTCAGCCGGGACAGGGAGGGGCAATCAGCCCCAGCATTTT.

This clonotype was recorded once. The chain couples TRBV5-1 to TRBJ2-7; TRBD1 might be the D (6 bases). CDR1 and CDR2 from the germline V gene are SGHRS and YFSETQ. V was shortened by 0 bases and J by 0 bases, with 13 bases between the two germline ends. This CDR3 is 16 amino acids long. The DNA of the CDR3 is TGCGCCAGCAGCTTGGAAGCAGGGGCGATCTCCTACGAGCAGTACTTC. Protein sequence: CASSLEAGAISYEQYF.

A few counts support this clonotype. The chain is built from TRBV5-1 and TRBJ1-5; TRBD1 might be the D (6 bases). The CDR3 covers 15 residues. CDR1 is SGHRS and CDR2 is YFSETQ in the germline V gene. Trimming shortened V by 0 bases and J by 7 bases, and 14 bases separated the two germline ends. In nucleotides, the CDR3 is TGCGCCAGCAGCTTGGATCCAGGGGCGAACCAGCCCCAGCATTTT. Its protein is CASSLDPGANQPQHF.

This clonotype has a handful of counts. The rearrangement links TRBV28 to TRBJ2-7; D uncertain. From germline, CDR1 is MDHEN and CDR2 SYDVKM. The CDR3 covers 13 residues. V gave up 2 bases and J gave up 6 bases, with 11 bases separating them. The CDR3 loop is CASSLEVASEQYF. CDR3 sequence (DNA): TGTGCCAGCAGTTTAGAAGTAGCATCCGAGCAGTACTTC.

This clonotype was seen a few times. V is TRBV7-9 and J is TRBJ2-7, with D possibly being TRBD1 (6 bases). Germline values: CDR1 SEHNR, CDR2 FQNEAQ (reference sequence). The CDR3 totals 13 residues. V was trimmed by 5 bases and J by 4 bases, leaving 12 bases between them. CDR3 sequence: CASSAAGAYEQYF. The CDR3 DNA is TGTGCCAGCAGCGCCGCAGGGGCTTACGAGCAGTACTTC.

This clonotype was observed a handful of times. The chain is built from TRBV28 and TRBJ1-1; D is uncertain. The V end lost 4 bases, the J end lost 0 bases, and 27 bases lay between the germline ends. The CDR3 extends over 20 amino acids. Germline lookup yields CDR1 MDHEN and CDR2 SYDVKM. CDR3 residues: CASSSLHNGRRAQVNTEAFF. CDR3 DNA sequence: TGTGCCAGCAGTTCCCTCCATAACGGCCGCCGGGCGCAGGTGAACACTGAAGCTTTCTTT. Supplemented by reference TRBV28 and TRBJ1-1, the full variable domain reads DVKVTQSSRYLVKRTGEKVFLECVQDMDHENMFWYRQDPGLGLRLIYFSYDVKMKEKGDIPEGYSVSREKKERFSLILESASTNQTSMYLCASSSLHNGRRAQVNTEAFFGQGTRLTVV.

The gene calls are TRBV6-1 and TRBJ1-1; D not resolved. Per germline, CDR1 MNHNS and CDR2 SASEGT. The CDR3 has 14 residues. The CDR3 DNA reads as TGTGGGTGCCGGGCAGGACCCCTTAACACTGAAGCTTTCTTT. Protein product: CGCRAGPLNTEAFF.

This clonotype has just a few counts. V and J are TRBV20-1 and TRBJ1-4; no reliable D call. This CDR3 region has 14 residues. Germline CDR1 and CDR2: DFQATT and SNEGSKA (reference sequence). With 0 bases removed from V and 5 bases from J, the gap between germline ends came to 10 bases. This chain's CDR3 is CSAREGPSNEKLFF. In nucleotides, the CDR3 is TGCAGTGCTAGAGAAGGACCGTCAAATGAAAAACTGTTTTTT.

This clonotype was seen more than once but under ten times. The chain carries TRBV7-9 and TRBJ2-2; 14 bases fit TRBD2. After removal of 4 bases from V and 8 bases from J, the junction contained 6 bases not matched to a gene. In germline, CDR1 is SEHNR, CDR2 FQNEAQ (reference sequence). The CDR3 extends over 16 amino acids. CDR3 region: CASSSGTSGGEGELFF. CDR3 DNA: TGTGCCAGCAGCTCCGGGACTAGCGGGGGAGAGGGGGAGCTGTTTTTT.

The rearrangement joins TRBV3-1 to TRBJ2-7, with 7 bases lining up with TRBD2. The V gene end was trimmed by 0 bases and the J gene end by 2 bases; junction bases not matched to a gene: 7. The CDR3 contains 16 residues. CDR1 is LGHDT and CDR2 is YNNKEL in the germline V gene (reference sequence). This chain's CDR3 is CASSQDGRGPTYEQYF. CDR3 bases: TGTGCCAGCAGCCAAGATGGGAGGGGCCCCACCTACGAGCAGTACTTC.

This clonotype was observed a handful of times. CDR3 sequence: CASSPNPAYEQYF. The CDR3, as DNA: TGTGCCAGCAGCCCTAACCCCGCCTACGAGCAGTACTTC. The V and J genes are TRBV7-2 and TRBJ2-7; D remains unclear. CDR1 is SGHTA, CDR2 FQGNSA, per germline. The CDR3 sequence is 13 residues long. The V gene lost 5 bases and the J gene lost 2 bases, with 10 bases spanning the gap. The full variable domain, with the rest looked up from reference TRBV7-2 and TRBJ2-7, is GAGVSQSPSNKVTEKGKDVELRCDPISGHTALYWYRQSLGQGLEFLIYFQGNSAPDKSGLPSDRFSAERTGGSVSTLTIQRTQQEDSAVYLCASSPNPAYEQYFGPGTRLTVT.

This clonotype has a count of ten or more. The chain carries TRBV12-3 or TRBV12-4 and TRBJ2-3; D is ambiguous. V dropped 7 bases and J dropped 5 bases, with 16 bases sitting between them. The CDR3 length is 14 residues. The CDR3 spells CASNSERAQDTQYF. The CDR3 bases are TGTGCCAGCAATTCAGAACGCGCGCAAGATACGCAGTATTTT.

This clonotype has more than one count but fewer than ten. CDR3 DNA sequence: TGTGCCAGCAGTTACTCCGGACTAGCAGGGGAGCTGTTTTTT. It codes for CASSYSGLAGELFF. The chain combines TRBV6-5 with TRBJ2-2; 8 bases line up with TRBD2. The ends lost 0 bases at V and 8 bases at J; junction bases unmatched: 2. CDR1 is MNHEY, CDR2 SVGAGI, per germline. This CDR3 region has 14 residues.